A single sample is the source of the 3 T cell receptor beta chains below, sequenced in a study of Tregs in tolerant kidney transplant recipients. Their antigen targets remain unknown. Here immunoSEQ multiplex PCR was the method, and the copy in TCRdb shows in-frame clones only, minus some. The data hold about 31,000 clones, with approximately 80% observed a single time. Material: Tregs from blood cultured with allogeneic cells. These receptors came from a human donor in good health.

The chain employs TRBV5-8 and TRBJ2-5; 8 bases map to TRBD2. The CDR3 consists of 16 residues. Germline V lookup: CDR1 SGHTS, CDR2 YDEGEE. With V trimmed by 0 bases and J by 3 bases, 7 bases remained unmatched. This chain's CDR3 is CASSLVLLAVEETQYF. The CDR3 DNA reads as TGTGCCAGCAGCTTGGTCCTACTAGCGGTGGAAGAGACCCAGTACTTC.

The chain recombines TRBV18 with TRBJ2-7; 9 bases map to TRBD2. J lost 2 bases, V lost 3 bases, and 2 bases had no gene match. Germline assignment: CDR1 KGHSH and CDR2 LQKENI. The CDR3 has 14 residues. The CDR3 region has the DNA TGTGCCAGCTCACCGACTAGCGGACCCTACGAGCAGTACTTC. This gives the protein CASSPTSGPYEQYF.

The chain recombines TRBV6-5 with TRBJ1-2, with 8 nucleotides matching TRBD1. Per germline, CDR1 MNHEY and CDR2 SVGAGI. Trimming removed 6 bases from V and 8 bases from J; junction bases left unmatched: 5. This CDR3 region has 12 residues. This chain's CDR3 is CASRTGVWGYTF. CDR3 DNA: TGTGCCAGCAGGACAGGGGTTTGGGGCTACACCTTC.